The entry below describes one T cell receptor (beta chain). The antigen is unknown. The data belong to a study of CD8 T cells in Susac syndrome. Blood CD8+ and CD4+ T cells underwent high-throughput TCR beta sequencing. Isolation of CD8+ and CD4+ T cells was performed negatively, whereas enrichment of TEMRA cells was done by FACS. Random-hexamer reverse transcription was applied to about 0.5 to 1 ug RNA. TCRdb itself ran the immunoSEQ multiplex PCR reads through MiXCR, one entry per CDR3 protein. The sample shows about 85,000 distinct CDR3 sequences, around 95% of them seen only once. The CDR3 has 17 amino acids. Germline values: CDR1 DFQATT, CDR2 SNEGSKA (reference sequence). Trimming cost V 6 bases and J 4 bases; bases outside gene matches: 17. The study, taken as a whole, reports: As the study acknowledged, the number of individuals who were part of its TCR sequencing and HLA analysis was relatively small.

Sample: CD8+ T cells from PBMCs. The chain carries TRBV20-1 and TRBJ2-1, with TRBD2 identical over 8 bases. This TCR was sampled from a human donor with Susac syndrome. The chain's CDR3 is CSAPRQRERSVYNEQFF. For the CDR3, the DNA is TGCAGTGCGCCCCGACAGCGGGAGAGATCTGTATACAATGAGCAGTTCTTC.